Shown below are 9 T cell receptor beta chains from a single sample sequenced in a study of blood T cell repertoires in COVID-19. Clones were sequenced by immunoSEQ multiplex PCR, and TCRdb holds only the in-frame ones, with some missing. The sample records 180,000 or so clones, 70% to 90% being singletons. The sample consisted of peripheral blood. Receptor source: an elderly woman in a cohort sampled during active or convalescent COVID-19.

Only a few counts were recorded for this clone. The chain carries TRBV18 and TRBJ1-6; D is ambiguous. Trimming removed 3 bases at V and 8 bases at J, with 17 bases between. Germline V gene data show CDR1 as KGHSH and CDR2 as LQKENI. The CDR3 contains 16 residues. CDR3 in DNA: TGTGCCAGCTCACCCACCAGCCGGGGAGGAGATTCACCCCTCCACTTT. As protein: CASSPTSRGGDSPLHF.

As regards this clone: Other DNA sequences within the sample encode an identical CDR3. J is TRBJ1-4 and V is TRBV12-3 or TRBV12-4; no definite D call. Deletions cut 1 base from V and 7 bases from J, with 4 bases between. The CDR3 extends over 12 amino acids. The chain's CDR3 is CASSLVSEKLFF. The CDR3 bases are TGTGCCAGCAGTTTAGTATCTGAAAAACTGTTTTTT.

Remarks on this clone: A junction boundary mismatches the germline segment, possibly from a read error. The genes are TRBV2 and TRBJ1-4, with a tentative D call TRBD1 (6 bases). CDR3 length equals 13 residues. CDR1 SNHLY and CDR2 FYNNEI come from the germline V gene. The chain's CDR3 is CASSEGFTPGHSF. CDR3 in DNA: TGTGCCAGCAGTGAGGGATTCACCCCGGGACACTCCTTT. Combining the CDR3 with reference TRBV2 and TRBJ1-4 gives the whole variable domain EPEVTQTPSHQVTQMGQEVILRCVPISNHLYFYWYRQILGQKVEFLVSFYNNEISEKSEIFDDQFSVERPDGSNFTLKIRSTKLEDSAMYFCASSEGFTPGHSFGSGTQLSVL.

The chain joins TRBV9 to TRBJ2-5; TRBD2 matches at 8 bases. The CDR3 is made up of 17 amino acids. V lost 0 bases to trimming and J lost 1 base; unmatched junction nucleotides: 8. CDR1 and CDR2 (germline): SGDLS, YYNGEE. CDR3 in amino acids: CASSVAGPGLGQETQYF. Here the CDR3 DNA reads TGTGCCAGCAGCGTAGCTGGACCGGGACTAGGCCAAGAGACCCAGTACTTC. The variable domain in full, completed from reference TRBV9 and TRBJ2-5, reads DSGVTQTPKHLITATGQRVTLRCSPRSGDLSVYWYQQSLDQGLQFLIQYYNGEERAKGNILERFSAQQFPDLHSELNLSSLELGDSALYFCASSVAGPGLGQETQYFGPGTRLLVL.

The chain joins TRBV12-3 or TRBV12-4 to TRBJ1-2; TRBD1 is a possible D gene (5 bases). This CDR3 is built from 13 residues. V was pared by 6 bases and J by 4 bases, with 12 bases between. The CDR3 bases are TGTGCCAGCAGCCTTGGGGCAGTCTATGGCTACACCTTC. Protein: CASSLGAVYGYTF.

This rearrangement joins TRBV28 to TRBJ1-1; D call uncertain. This CDR3 is built from 14 residues. CDR1 MDHEN and CDR2 SYDVKM come from the germline V gene. V dropped 3 bases and J dropped 3 bases, with 11 bases sitting between them. CDR3 amino acids: CASSLYGRDTEAFF. The CDR3 region has the DNA TGTGCCAGCAGTTTGTACGGGAGGGACACTGAAGCTTTCTTT.

The chain has TRBV28 and TRBJ1-3; D may be TRBD1 (6 bases). This CDR3 has 12 residues. Germline CDR1 is MDHEN and CDR2 is SYDVKM. The V end was cut by 3 bases, the J end by 8 bases, with 8 bases between. CDR3 DNA sequence: TGTGCCAGCAGTTTTTCAGGGGACACCATATATTTT. This translates into CASSFSGDTIYF.

The chain carries TRBV12-5 and TRBJ2-1; 7 bases agree with TRBD2. The junction had 10 bases not matched to a gene; V was cut back by 6 bases and J by 2 bases. The CDR3 covers 16 residues. Per the germline V gene, CDR1 is LGHNT and CDR2 is FRNRAP. The CDR3 reads CASGPSAGSPYNEQFF. CDR3 nucleotide sequence: TGTGCTAGTGGACCCTCAGCGGGAAGTCCCTACAATGAGCAGTTCTTC.

This chain connects TRBV5-1 to TRBJ1-1; 7 positions match TRBD1. The CDR3 loop spans 15 amino acids. Unmatched junction bases numbered 8, after V lost 6 bases and J lost 0 bases. Germline lookup yields CDR1 SGHRS and CDR2 YFSETQ. The CDR3 is CASNRGRSLNTEAFF. The CDR3 nucleotides are TGCGCCAGCAACAGGGGAAGGTCGTTGAACACTGAAGCTTTCTTT.